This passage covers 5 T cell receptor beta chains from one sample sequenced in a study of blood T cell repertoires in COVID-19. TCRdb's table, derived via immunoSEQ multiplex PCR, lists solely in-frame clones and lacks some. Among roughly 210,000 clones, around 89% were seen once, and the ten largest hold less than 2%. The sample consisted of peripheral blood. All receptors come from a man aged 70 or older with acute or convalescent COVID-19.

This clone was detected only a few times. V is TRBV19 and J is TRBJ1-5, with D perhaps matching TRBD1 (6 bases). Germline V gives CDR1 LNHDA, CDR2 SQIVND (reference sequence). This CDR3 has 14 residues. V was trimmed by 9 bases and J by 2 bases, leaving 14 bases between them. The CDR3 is CASQGFSGNQPQHF. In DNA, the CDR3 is TGTGCCAGCCAGGGGTTTTCCGGCAATCAGCCCCAGCATTTT.

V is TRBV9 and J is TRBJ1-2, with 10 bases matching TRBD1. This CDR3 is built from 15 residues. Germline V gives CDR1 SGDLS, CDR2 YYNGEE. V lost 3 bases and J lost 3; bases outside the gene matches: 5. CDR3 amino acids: CASSGGQGLYYGYTF. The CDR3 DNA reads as TGTGCCAGCAGCGGGGGACAGGGGTTGTACTATGGCTACACCTTC.

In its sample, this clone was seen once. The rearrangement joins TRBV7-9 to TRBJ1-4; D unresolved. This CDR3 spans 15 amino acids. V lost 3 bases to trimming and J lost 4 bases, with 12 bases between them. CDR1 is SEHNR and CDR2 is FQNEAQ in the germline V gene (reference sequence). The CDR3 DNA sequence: TGTGCCAGCAGCTTGGAGGCAGTTCATAATGAAAAACTGTTTTTT. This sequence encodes CASSLEAVHNEKLFF.

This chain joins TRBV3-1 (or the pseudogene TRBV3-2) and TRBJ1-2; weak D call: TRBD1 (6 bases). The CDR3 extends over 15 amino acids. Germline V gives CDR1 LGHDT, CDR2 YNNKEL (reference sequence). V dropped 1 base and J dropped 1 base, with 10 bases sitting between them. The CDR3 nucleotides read TGTGCCAGCAGCCAAGGGCCAGGGGTTAACTATGGCTACACCTTC. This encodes CASSQGPGVNYGYTF.

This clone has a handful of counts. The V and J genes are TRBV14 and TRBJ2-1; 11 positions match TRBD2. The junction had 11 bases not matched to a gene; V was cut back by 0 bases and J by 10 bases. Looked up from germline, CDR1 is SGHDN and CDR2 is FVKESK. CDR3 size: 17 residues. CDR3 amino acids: CASSQDLSSGRAWEQFF. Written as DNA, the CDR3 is TGTGCCAGCAGCCAAGATCTAAGTAGCGGGAGGGCCTGGGAGCAGTTCTTC.